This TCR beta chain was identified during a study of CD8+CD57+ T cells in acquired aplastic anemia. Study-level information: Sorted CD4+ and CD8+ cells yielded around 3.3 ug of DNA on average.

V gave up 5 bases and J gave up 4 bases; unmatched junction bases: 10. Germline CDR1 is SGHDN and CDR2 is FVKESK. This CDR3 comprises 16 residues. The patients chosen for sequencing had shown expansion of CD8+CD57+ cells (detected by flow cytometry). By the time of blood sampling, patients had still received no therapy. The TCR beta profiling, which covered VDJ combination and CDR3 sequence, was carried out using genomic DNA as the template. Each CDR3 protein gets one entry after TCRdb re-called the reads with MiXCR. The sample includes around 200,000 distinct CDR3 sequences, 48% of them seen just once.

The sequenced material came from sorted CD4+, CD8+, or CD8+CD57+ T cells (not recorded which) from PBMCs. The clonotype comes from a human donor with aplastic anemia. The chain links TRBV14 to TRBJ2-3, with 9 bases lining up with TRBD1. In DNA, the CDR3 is TGTGCCAGCAGCTCCCCACAGGGGGCGGGGGCAGATACGCAGTATTTT. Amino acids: CASSSPQGAGADTQYF.